Sequencing of this TCR beta chain was carried out in a study of T cell responses to AZD1222 COVID-19 vaccine. In the study overall: Analyses pooled second doses at about 4 or about 12 weeks.

Germline V gives CDR1 SEHNR, CDR2 FQNEAQ (reference sequence). The CDR3 extends over 16 amino acids. Trimming removed 6 bases at V and 8 bases at J, with 22 bases between. The repertoire was sequenced with immunoSEQ multiplex PCR; TCRdb's copy has only in-frame clones and lacks some. The sample yields tens of thousands of clones, 80% to 90% seen once. The study's findings and limits: Regions left unmutated in variants are reportedly the target of nearly half of spike-specific TCRs.

In the case of this clone: As yet, its antigen is unknown.

This chain joins TRBV7-9 and TRBJ2-2; D could derive from TRBD1 or TRBD2 (6 bases each). The sample here was peripheral blood, taken on day 0 of AZD1222 vaccination. The sequence was collected from an adult in good health. CDR3 protein: CASRLQGGPASGELFF. CDR3 sequence (DNA): TGTGCCAGCAGACTACAAGGGGGGCCCGCTAGTGGGGAGCTGTTTTTT.